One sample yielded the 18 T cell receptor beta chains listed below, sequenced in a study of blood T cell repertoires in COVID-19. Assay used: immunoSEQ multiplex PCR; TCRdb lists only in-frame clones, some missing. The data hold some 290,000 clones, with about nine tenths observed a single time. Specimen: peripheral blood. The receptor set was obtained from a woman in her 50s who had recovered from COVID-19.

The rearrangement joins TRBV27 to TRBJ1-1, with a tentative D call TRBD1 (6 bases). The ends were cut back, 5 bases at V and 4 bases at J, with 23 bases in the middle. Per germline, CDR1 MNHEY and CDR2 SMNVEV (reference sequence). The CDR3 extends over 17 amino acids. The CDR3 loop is CASSTRDIQGVGTEAFF. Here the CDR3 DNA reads TGTGCCAGCAGTACCCGGGACATCCAAGGGGTAGGCACTGAAGCTTTCTTT.

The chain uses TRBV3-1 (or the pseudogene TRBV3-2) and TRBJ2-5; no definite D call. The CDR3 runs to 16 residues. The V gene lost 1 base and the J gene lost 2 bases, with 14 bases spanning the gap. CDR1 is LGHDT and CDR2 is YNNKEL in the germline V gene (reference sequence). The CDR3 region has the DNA TGTGCCAGCAGCCAAGGATCACGAGGCGATCAAGAGACCCAGTACTTC. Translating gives CASSQGSRGDQETQYF.

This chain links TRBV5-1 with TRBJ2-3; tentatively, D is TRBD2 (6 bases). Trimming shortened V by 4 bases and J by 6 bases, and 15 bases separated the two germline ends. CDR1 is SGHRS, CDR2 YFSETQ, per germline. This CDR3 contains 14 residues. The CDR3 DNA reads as TGCGCCAGCAGCCGGGAGATCAGTAGCGATACGCAGTATTTT. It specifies CASSREISSDTQYF.

CDR3 nucleotides: TGTGCCAGCAGCTGGGGGACTAATTTAGCCGTGGCGGACAAAAACATTCAGTACTTC. Protein sequence: CASSWGTNLAVADKNIQYF. This chain uses TRBV5-5 with TRBJ2-4; 7 bases are a match to TRBD2. This CDR3 is 19 amino acids long. From germline, CDR1 is SGHKS and CDR2 YYEKEE (reference sequence). Trimming took 3 bases from V and 3 from J; bases not matched to a gene: 18.

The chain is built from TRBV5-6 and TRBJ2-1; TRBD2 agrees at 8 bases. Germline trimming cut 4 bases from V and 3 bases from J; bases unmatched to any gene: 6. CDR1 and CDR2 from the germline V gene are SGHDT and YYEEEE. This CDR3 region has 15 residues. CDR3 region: CASSGSGSGYNEQFF. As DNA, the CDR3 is TGTGCCAGCAGCGGGAGCGGGAGTGGCTACAATGAGCAGTTCTTC.

CDR3 amino acids: CASNPGQGHEQYF. The CDR3 DNA follows: TGTGCCAGCAACCCGGGACAGGGTCACGAGCAGTACTTC. The chain has TRBV9 and TRBJ2-7, with TRBD1 matching 9 bases. The CDR3 sequence is 13 residues long. Per the germline V gene, CDR1 is SGDLS and CDR2 is YYNGEE. Trimming cost V 6 bases and J 5 bases; bases outside gene matches: 6.

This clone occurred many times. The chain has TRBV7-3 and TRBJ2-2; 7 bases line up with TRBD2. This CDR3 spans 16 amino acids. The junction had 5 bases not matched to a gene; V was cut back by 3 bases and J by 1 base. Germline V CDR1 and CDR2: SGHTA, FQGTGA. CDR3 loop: CASSFPRGVNTGELFF. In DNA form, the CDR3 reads TGTGCCAGCAGCTTCCCCCGGGGGGTGAACACCGGGGAGCTGTTTTTT.

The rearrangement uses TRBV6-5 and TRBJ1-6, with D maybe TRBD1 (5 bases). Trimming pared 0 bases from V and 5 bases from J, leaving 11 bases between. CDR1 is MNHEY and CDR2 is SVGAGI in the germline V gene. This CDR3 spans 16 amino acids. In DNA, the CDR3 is TGTGCCAGCAGTTACTCAGGGGTGGGTGATAATTCACCCCTCCACTTT. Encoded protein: CASSYSGVGDNSPLHF.

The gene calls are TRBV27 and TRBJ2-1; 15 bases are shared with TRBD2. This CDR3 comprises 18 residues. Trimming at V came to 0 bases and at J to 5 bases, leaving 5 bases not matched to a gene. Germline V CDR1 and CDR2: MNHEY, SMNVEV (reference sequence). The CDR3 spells CASSLSAWTSGRDNEQFF. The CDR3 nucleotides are TGTGCCAGCAGTTTATCGGCCTGGACTAGCGGGAGGGACAATGAGCAGTTCTTC.

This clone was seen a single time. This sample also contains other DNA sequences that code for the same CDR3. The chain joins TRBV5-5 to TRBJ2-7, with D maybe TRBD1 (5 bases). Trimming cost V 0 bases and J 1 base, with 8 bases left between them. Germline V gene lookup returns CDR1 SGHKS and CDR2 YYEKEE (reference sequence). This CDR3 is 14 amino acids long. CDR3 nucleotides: TGTGCCAGCAGCTTGGGGGGCAATTCCTACGAGCAGTACTTC. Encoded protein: CASSLGGNSYEQYF.

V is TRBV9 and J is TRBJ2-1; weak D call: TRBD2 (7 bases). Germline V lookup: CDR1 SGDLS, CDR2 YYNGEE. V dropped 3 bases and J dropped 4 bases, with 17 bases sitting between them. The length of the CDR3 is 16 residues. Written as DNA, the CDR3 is TGTGCCAGCAGCGGCCGAGACGGGGGGCCATACAATGAGCAGTTCTTC. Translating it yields CASSGRDGGPYNEQFF.

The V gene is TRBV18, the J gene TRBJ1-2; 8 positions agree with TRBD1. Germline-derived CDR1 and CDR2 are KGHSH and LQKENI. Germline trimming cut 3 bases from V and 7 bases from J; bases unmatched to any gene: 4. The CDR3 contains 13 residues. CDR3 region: CASSPDRGTGYTF. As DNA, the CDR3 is TGTGCCAGCTCACCCGACAGGGGAACTGGCTACACCTTC.

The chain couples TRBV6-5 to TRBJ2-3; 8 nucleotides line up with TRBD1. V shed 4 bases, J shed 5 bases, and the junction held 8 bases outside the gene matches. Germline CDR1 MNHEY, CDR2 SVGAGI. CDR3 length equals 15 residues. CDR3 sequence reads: CASSSTGGGGDTQYF. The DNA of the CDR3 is TGTGCCAGCAGTTCTACAGGGGGTGGTGGAGATACGCAGTATTTT.

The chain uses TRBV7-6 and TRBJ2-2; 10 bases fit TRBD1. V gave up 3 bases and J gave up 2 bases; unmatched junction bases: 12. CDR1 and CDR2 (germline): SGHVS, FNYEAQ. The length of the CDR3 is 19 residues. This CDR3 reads CASSLRDRGNGKNTGELFF. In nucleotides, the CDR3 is TGTGCCAGCAGCTTGCGGGACAGGGGAAACGGAAAAAACACCGGGGAGCTGTTTTTT.

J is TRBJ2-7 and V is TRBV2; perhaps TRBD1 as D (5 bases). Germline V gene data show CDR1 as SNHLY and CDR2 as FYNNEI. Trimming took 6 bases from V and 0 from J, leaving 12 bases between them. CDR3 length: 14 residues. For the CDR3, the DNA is TGTGCCAGCAGCAGGGCTGAACGCTCCTACGAGCAGTACTTC. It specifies CASSRAERSYEQYF.

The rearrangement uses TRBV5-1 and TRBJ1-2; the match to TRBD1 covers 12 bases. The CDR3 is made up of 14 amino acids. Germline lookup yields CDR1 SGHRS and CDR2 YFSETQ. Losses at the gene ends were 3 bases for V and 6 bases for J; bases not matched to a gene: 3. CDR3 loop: CASSSGDRGHGYTF. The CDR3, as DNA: TGCGCCAGCAGCTCAGGGGACAGGGGGCATGGCTACACCTTC.

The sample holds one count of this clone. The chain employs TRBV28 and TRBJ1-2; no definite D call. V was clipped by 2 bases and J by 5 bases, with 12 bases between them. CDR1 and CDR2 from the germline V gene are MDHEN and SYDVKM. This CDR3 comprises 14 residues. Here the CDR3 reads CASSLRSLTYGYTF. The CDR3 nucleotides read TGTGCCAGCAGTTTAAGGTCCCTGACATATGGCTACACCTTC.

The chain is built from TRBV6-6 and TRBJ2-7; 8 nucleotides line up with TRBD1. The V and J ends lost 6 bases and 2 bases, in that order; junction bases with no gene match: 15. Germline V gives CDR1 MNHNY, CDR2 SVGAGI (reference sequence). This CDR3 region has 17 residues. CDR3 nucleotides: TGTGCCAGCAGGCGAGGACAGGGAGTCATCTACCCCTACGAGCAGTACTTC. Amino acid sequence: CASRRGQGVIYPYEQYF.